This TCR beta chain was recorded in a study of Ad26.COV2.S vaccination and SARS-CoV-2 variants. Germline V CDR1 and CDR2: MNHNS, SASEGT. With 1 base removed from V and 1 base from J, the gap between germline ends came to 5 bases. The CDR3 has 14 amino acids. Assay used: immunoSEQ multiplex PCR; TCRdb lists only in-frame clones, some missing. The sample holds approximately 280,000 clones, roughly 86% seen once. A note on this clone: The antigen remains unidentified.

Notes on the study in general: Responses of T cells in total may have been underestimated by the TCR breadth and depth analyses. It was vaccine recipients, not placebo recipients, who had the higher spike-specific TCR breadth.

The treatment denotes: roughly 18 received Ad26.COV2.S at low or high dose, single or two shots; roughly 5 received placebo; per-sample allocation not given. Vaccine and placebo recipients were sampled on day 63 after the first injection. Donor was an adult aged 18-55 years in Boston. The chain joins TRBV6-1 to TRBJ1-3; D is possibly TRBD1 (5 bases). The receptor comes from a person aged 18-65 years who received the Ad26.COV2.S COVID-19 vaccine or a placebo. This material consisted of peripheral blood, taken in a trial of Ad26.COV2.S vaccine versus placebo. The CDR3 sequence: CASSEEGSGNTIYF. The CDR3 coding sequence is TGTGCCAGCAGTGAAGAGGGGTCTGGAAACACCATATATTTT.